The present entry profiles one TCR beta chain with its context. An amount of RNA that ranged from roughly 0.5 to 1 ug was reverse transcribed with random hexamers. Amplification of the TCR beta CDR3 was carried out by immunoSEQ multiplex PCR, which spanned a total of 54 Vbeta and 13 Jbeta segments. TCRdb called the immunoSEQ multiplex PCR reads again in MiXCR, with one record for every CDR3 protein. The data contain 70,000 or so distinct CDR3 sequences, approximately 95% of them singletons. CD8+ and CD4+ T cells from blood underwent TCR beta sequencing, which was carried out in a high-throughput format. The data belong to a study of CD8 T cells in Susac syndrome. The specimen sequenced was CD8+ T cells from PBMCs. The sequence was obtained from a human donor in good health.

The CDR3 is CASSITRGETQYF. In DNA, the CDR3 is TGTGCCAGCAGCATCACTAGGGGGGAGACCCAGTACTTC. This sequence joins TRBV5-4 and TRBJ2-5; TRBD1 is a possible D gene (6 bases). With 4 bases removed from V and 5 bases from J, the gap between germline ends came to 12 bases. The CDR3 covers 13 residues. Germline V gene lookup returns CDR1 SGHNT and CDR2 YYREEE (reference sequence).